The 23 T cell receptor beta chains below were found in one sample sequenced in a study of T-cell reconstitution after alpha-beta-depleted transplantation in children. Unique molecular identifiers were built into the TCRbeta library. TCRdb re-derived calls from the PCR reads in MiXCR, one entry per CDR3 protein. The profile shows about 980,000 distinct CDR3 sequences, 25% to 35% of them singletons. The starting material was PBMCs, mostly from graft donor cells, obtained 360 days after TCRalphabeta/CD19-depleted stem cell transplant. The origin of the receptors is a boy younger than two who had a stem cell transplant for SCID, so the T cells may come from the graft donor.

This clonotype has only a few counts. The chain joins TRBV20-1 to TRBJ2-3; 8 bases are a match to TRBD2. Germline V CDR1 and CDR2: DFQATT, SNEGSKA (reference sequence). V was clipped by 4 bases and J by 0 bases; unmatched bases: 3. The CDR3 is 14 residues long. The CDR3 bases are TGCAGTGCTACGCGGGGGGCTAGCACAGATACGCAGTATTTT. Protein product: CSATRGASTDTQYF.

Only a few counts were recorded for this clonotype. The chain is built from TRBV5-1 and TRBJ2-1, with TRBD2 identical over 11 bases. Per germline, CDR1 SGHRS and CDR2 YFSETQ. The CDR3 is 15 amino acids. J was trimmed by 6 bases and V by 2 bases; bases with no gene match: 4. The CDR3 sequence: CASSFSGGAVNEQFF. CDR3 DNA sequence: TGCGCCAGCAGCTTTAGCGGGGGGGCTGTCAATGAGCAGTTCTTC.

The table lists this clonotype with a few counts. CDR3 nucleotides: TGTGCCACCAGCAGGGGACAGCTTAAAGAGACCCAGTACTTC. Translation gives CATSRGQLKETQYF. The gene calls are TRBV15 and TRBJ2-5; 7 nucleotides line up with TRBD1. This CDR3 has 14 residues. The ends lost 3 bases at V and 3 bases at J; junction bases unmatched: 4. From germline, CDR1 is LNHNV and CDR2 YYDKDF (reference sequence). Based on the CDR3 plus reference TRBV15 and TRBJ2-5, the full variable domain is DAMVIQNPRYQVTQFGKPVTLSCSQTLNHNVMYWYQQKSSQAPKLLFHYYDKDFNNEADTPDNFQSRRPNTSFCFLDIRSPGLGDTAMYLCATSRGQLKETQYFGPGTRLLVL.

CDR3 DNA: TGTGCCAGTAGTATGGGGCAGTCACCCTACAATGAGCAGTTCTTC. Protein sequence: CASSMGQSPYNEQFF. This chain links TRBV19 with TRBJ2-1, with D perhaps TRBD1 (5 bases). The V end was cut by 3 bases, the J end by 2 bases, with 11 bases between. CDR3 length: 15 amino acids. CDR1 LNHDA and CDR2 SQIVND come from the germline V gene (reference sequence).

The genes are TRBV4-2 and TRBJ2-4; tentatively, D is TRBD2 (5 bases). Germline V CDR1 and CDR2: LGHNA, YNFKEQ. The CDR3 contains 17 residues. Deletions cut 3 bases from V and 0 bases from J, with 15 bases between. CDR3 sequence reads: CASSQTVGALAKNIQYF. The DNA of the CDR3 is TGTGCCAGCAGCCAGACCGTGGGAGCTCTAGCCAAAAACATTCAGTACTTC.

This clonotype appeared a single time. The chain uses TRBV10-3 and TRBJ2-1; 7 bases are shared with TRBD2. The CDR3 contains 16 residues. V dropped 3 bases and J dropped 1; count of bases not matched to a gene: 6. Germline CDR1 ENHRY, CDR2 SYGVKD. CDR3 coding DNA: TGTGCCATCAGTGATCGGGTCGGGGGGTCCTACAATGAGCAGTTCTTC. Translating gives CAISDRVGGSYNEQFF.

The chain is built from TRBV2 and TRBJ2-7; D is unresolved. From germline, CDR1 is SNHLY and CDR2 FYNNEI. Trimming removed 6 bases from V and 0 bases from J, with 12 bases in between. The CDR3 covers 14 residues. CDR3 nucleotides: TGTGCCAGCAGGGAGCAGGAGAACTCCTACGAGCAGTACTTC. Translating it yields CASREQENSYEQYF.

This chain links TRBV20-1 with TRBJ2-5, with 8 bases lining up with TRBD2. Unmatched junction bases numbered 1, after V lost 2 bases and J lost 2 bases. Germline CDR1 and CDR2: DFQATT and SNEGSKA (reference sequence). The length of the CDR3 is 13 residues. The CDR3 loop is CSARPSGQETQYF. DNA of the CDR3: TGCAGTGCTAGACCTAGCGGGCAAGAGACCCAGTACTTC.

Concerning this clonotype: A junction end diverges from the germline sequence, so it may reflect a read error. V usage is TRBV6-2 or TRBV6-3 and J usage is TRBJ2-1; tentatively, D is TRBD2 (5 bases). The germline V gene has CDR1 MNHEY and CDR2 SVGEGT. There are 15 residues in the CDR3. The CDR3 loop reads CANSLDGNPYNEQFF. As DNA, the CDR3 is TGTGCCAACAGTCTGGACGGGAATCCCTACAATGAGCAGTTCTTC.

The rearrangement joins TRBV5-1 to TRBJ1-5; tentatively, D is TRBD1 (6 bases). V lost 3 bases and J lost 4, with 14 bases in between. The CDR3 contains 15 residues. The V gene's germline CDR1 is SGHRS and CDR2 YFSETQ. The CDR3 DNA follows: TGCGCCAGCAGCTCGGCAGGGGAAGGGAATCAGCCCCAGCATTTT. Encoded protein: CASSSAGEGNQPQHF.

The chain joins TRBV5-6 to TRBJ1-6, with 10 bases aligning to TRBD1. The CDR3 has 14 amino acids. Trimming took 4 bases from V and 10 from J; bases not matched to a gene: 5. Germline V gives CDR1 SGHDT, CDR2 YYEEEE. This CDR3 reads CASSRDRGRSPLHF. The CDR3 DNA reads TGTGCCAGCAGCCGGGACAGGGGAAGGTCACCCCTCCACTTT.

The genes are TRBV5-1 and TRBJ1-1, with TRBD1 matching 7 bases. J gave up 5 bases and V 3 bases, and 7 bases lay outside the gene matches. The CDR3 loop spans 14 amino acids. CDR1 and CDR2 (germline): SGHRS, YFSETQ. CDR3 in amino acids: CASSSPGGETEAFF. For the CDR3, the DNA is TGCGCCAGCAGCTCCCCAGGGGGAGAAACTGAAGCTTTCTTT.

This clonotype was counted a few times. The gene calls are TRBV6-1 and TRBJ1-2; no clear D. CDR1 MNHNS and CDR2 SASEGT come from the germline V gene. The CDR3 covers 15 residues. V lost 5 bases to trimming and J lost 4 bases, with 17 bases between them. The CDR3 spells CASSPLGYGTYGYTF. The CDR3 DNA sequence: TGTGCCAGCAGTCCCCTGGGTTACGGAACCTATGGCTACACCTTC.

V gene TRBV9 combines with J gene TRBJ2-1, with D unresolved. Between the trimmed V and J ends, which lost 0 bases and 2 bases, there was a span of 6 bases. The CDR3 extends over 14 amino acids. Germline V lookup: CDR1 SGDLS, CDR2 YYNGEE. Here the CDR3 reads CASSVEPTYNEQFF. CDR3 nucleotides: TGTGCCAGCAGCGTAGAGCCCACCTACAATGAGCAGTTCTTC. Full variable domain (missing parts from reference TRBV9 and TRBJ2-1): DSGVTQTPKHLITATGQRVTLRCSPRSGDLSVYWYQQSLDQGLQFLIQYYNGEERAKGNILERFSAQQFPDLHSELNLSSLELGDSALYFCASSVEPTYNEQFFGPGTRLTVL.

This clonotype was counted only a few times. This chain links TRBV6-1 with TRBJ2-3; 7 bases match TRBD2. This CDR3 is 15 amino acids long. In germline, CDR1 is MNHNS, CDR2 SASEGT. Trimming cost V 5 bases and J 0 bases; bases outside gene matches: 5. In DNA form, the CDR3 reads TGTGCCAGCAGTCGAGCGGGACCCAGCACAGATACGCAGTATTTT. This encodes CASSRAGPSTDTQYF.

This sequence joins TRBV6-5 and TRBJ1-1; the D gene is possibly TRBD1 (5 bases). The ends were cut back, 6 bases at V and 7 bases at J, with 9 bases in the middle. Looked up from germline, CDR1 is MNHEY and CDR2 is SVGAGI. The CDR3 runs 11 residues. CDR3 coding DNA: TGTGCCAGCAGACGCAGGGATGAAGCTTTCTTT. The encoded protein is CASRRRDEAFF.

The chain links TRBV18 to TRBJ2-5; no firm D call. Germline CDR1 and CDR2: KGHSH and LQKENI. The CDR3 covers 13 residues. V lost 6 bases, J lost 5 bases, and 13 bases lay in between. CDR3 nucleotides: TGTGCCAGCTCCGAGCAAGTGGCTGAGACCCAGTACTTC. Translation: CASSEQVAETQYF.

This clonotype was recorded at least ten times. The CDR3 region has the DNA TGTGCCAGCTCGGGACTAGCGGGGGGGCCTAACACCGGGGAGCTGTTTTTT. Its protein product is CASSGLAGGPNTGELFF. V and J are TRBV2 and TRBJ2-2; TRBD2 aligns across 16 bases. Per the germline V gene, CDR1 is SNHLY and CDR2 is FYNNEI. CDR3 size: 17 residues. After removal of 8 bases from V and 2 bases from J, the junction contained 5 bases not matched to a gene.

The chain joins TRBV5-6 to TRBJ2-7, with a tentative D call TRBD2 (5 bases). This CDR3 comprises 13 residues. From germline, CDR1 is SGHDT and CDR2 YYEEEE. Trimming took 4 bases from V and 8 from J, leaving 16 bases between them. The CDR3 is CASSISSGVKQYF. The CDR3 region has the DNA TGTGCCAGCAGCATAAGCTCCGGGGTAAAGCAGTACTTC.

The table lists this clonotype with a few counts. The rearrangement links TRBV10-2 to TRBJ2-7; D call uncertain. Per the germline V gene, CDR1 is WSHSY and CDR2 is SAAADI. The germline V and J ends were trimmed by 10 bases and 0 bases, with 16 bases remaining between them. The CDR3 covers 14 residues. The CDR3 sequence: CATRGETYSYEQYF. The CDR3 coding sequence is TGCGCCACCCGTGGGGAAACCTACTCCTACGAGCAGTACTTC.

This chain uses TRBV12-3 or TRBV12-4 with TRBJ2-4, with D perhaps TRBD1 (6 bases). The CDR3 has 15 residues. V was clipped by 6 bases and J by 0 bases, with 12 bases between them. CDR3 DNA: TGTGCCAGCAGCTCGGACAGTCTAGCCAAAAACATTCAGTACTTC. This codes for CASSSDSLAKNIQYF.

This clonotype occurred a few times. The V and J genes are TRBV9 and TRBJ2-3, with D tentatively TRBD2 (6 bases). CDR3 length: 15 residues. CDR1 is SGDLS, CDR2 YYNGEE, per germline. Trimming took 1 base from V and 3 from J, leaving 12 bases between them. CDR3 DNA: TGTGCCAGCAGCGTAAGAGGCAGCGGGACAGATACGCAGTATTTT. This sequence encodes CASSVRGSGTDTQYF.

The chain links TRBV18 to TRBJ2-3; D might be TRBD2 (6 bases). V was cut by 2 bases and J by 7 bases, with 19 bases left in between. Per the germline V gene, CDR1 is KGHSH and CDR2 is LQKENI. The CDR3 runs 16 residues. The CDR3 nucleotides are TGTGCCAGCTCACCAGCCGGCGGACTACCCACGAATACGCAGTATTTT. Translating it yields CASSPAGGLPTNTQYF.